What follows are 8 T cell receptor beta chains derived from one specimen sequenced in a study of T cell repertoires in cytomegalovirus infection (dated 2019 in TCRdb). Antigens of these TCRs are unknown. The treatment or condition label for this specimen denotes: in vitro stimulation with specific CMV peptide epitopes to enrich CMV-specific T cells. TCRdb lists the instrument as Illumina HiSeq 1500. Using fastp trimming at Q25 and MiXCR clonotype assembly, TCRdb reanalyzed the public sequencing data and kept in-frame beta chains. Rows are combined by CDR3 protein, so each entry shows the most common genes and DNA. Across this sample there are about 920,000 distinct CDR3 sequences, with 25% to 40% seen only once. Under 15% of the sample goes to the ten largest clones. The sequenced sample was cultured CD8+ T cells from PBMCs, obtained from culture after CMV antigen stimulation. Source of these receptors: a human donor in good health (CMV status not recorded). Some clones in this sample may be carry-over from other donors' samples.

The chain employs TRBV4-1 and TRBJ2-1; 9 bases line up with TRBD1. Per germline, CDR1 MGHRA and CDR2 YSYEKL. J lost 6 bases, V lost 4 bases, and 7 bases had no gene match. This CDR3 spans 15 amino acids. CDR3: CASSPGTGFGNEQFF. CDR3 nucleotide sequence: TGCGCCAGCAGCCCAGGGACAGGGTTCGGCAATGAGCAGTTCTTC.

This clonotype was observed a handful of times. CDR3 region: CASSLVGEGSQETQYF. The CDR3 region has the DNA TGTGCCAGCAGTTTGGTAGGGGAGGGATCCCAAGAGACCCAGTACTTC. The chain combines TRBV12-3 or TRBV12-4 with TRBJ2-5; 7 bases line up with TRBD2. V gave up 3 bases and J gave up 1 base; unmatched junction bases: 8. The CDR3 covers 16 residues.

This clonotype was seen a handful of times. V is TRBV5-4 and J is TRBJ2-2; 10 bases are a match to TRBD2. CDR1 and CDR2 from the germline V gene are SGHNT and YYREEE (reference sequence). V was clipped by 2 bases and J by 3 bases; unmatched bases: 7. This CDR3 spans 17 amino acids. The CDR3 here is CASSLLAGSPYTGELFF. CDR3 bases: TGTGCCAGCAGCTTACTAGCGGGGTCTCCCTACACCGGGGAGCTGTTTTTT.

This clonotype was picked up a small number of times. The chain employs TRBV19 and TRBJ2-1; D tentatively fits TRBD1 or TRBD2 (5 bases each). Per the germline V gene, CDR1 is LNHDA and CDR2 is SQIVND (reference sequence). Trimming left V 5 bases short and J 4 bases short, with 21 bases between. The CDR3 totals 17 residues. The CDR3 loop is CASSADPGAILYNEQFF. The CDR3 nucleotides are TGTGCCAGTAGTGCCGACCCCGGGGCGATTCTATACAATGAGCAGTTCTTC.

A few counts support this clonotype. V usage is TRBV7-9 and J usage is TRBJ2-5; D is perhaps TRBD1 (5 bases). The CDR3 runs 16 residues. The ends were cut back, 5 bases at V and 5 bases at J, with 21 bases in the middle. Germline lookup yields CDR1 SEHNR and CDR2 FQNEAQ (reference sequence). The CDR3 DNA is TGTGCCAGCAGCCCTAATACTCGCAGGGATCGGGAGACCCAGTACTTC. This gives the protein CASSPNTRRDRETQYF.

In its sample, this clonotype was seen a few times. The rearrangement uses TRBV4-1 and TRBJ1-4; TRBD1 agrees at 8 bases. Germline V gene sequence: CDR1 MGHRA, CDR2 YSYEKL. This CDR3 comprises 15 residues. The J segment lost 7 bases and the V segment lost 0 bases, leaving 4 bases of the junction unmatched. For the CDR3, the DNA is TGCGCCAGCAGCCAAGATGGCAGGGGGCGTGAAAAACTGTTTTTT. Protein sequence: CASSQDGRGREKLFF.

This sequence joins TRBV7-9 and TRBJ1-1; D ambiguous. Germline CDR1 and CDR2: SEHNR and FQNEAQ (reference sequence). This CDR3 comprises 15 residues. The V and J ends lost 2 bases and 1 base respectively, with 11 bases between them. CDR3 coding DNA: TGTGCCAGCAGCTTATGGAGGAAGTGGAACACTGAAGCTTTCTTT. This translates into CASSLWRKWNTEAFF. Variable domain in full (rest from reference TRBV7-9 and TRBJ1-1): DTGVSQNPRHKITKRGQNVTFRCDPISEHNRLYWYRQTLGQGPEFLTYFQNEAQLEKSRLLSDRFSAERPKGSFSTLEIQRTEQGDSAMYLCASSLWRKWNTEAFFGQGTRLTVV.

The chain is built from TRBV6-5 and TRBJ2-5, with D maybe TRBD2 (6 bases). V lost 2 bases, J lost 4 bases, and 11 bases lay in between. The germline V gene has CDR1 MNHEY and CDR2 SVGAGI. The CDR3 runs 14 residues. CDR3 residues: CASSYGGSGETQYF. The CDR3 DNA is TGTGCCAGCAGTTACGGGGGGAGTGGAGAGACCCAGTACTTC.